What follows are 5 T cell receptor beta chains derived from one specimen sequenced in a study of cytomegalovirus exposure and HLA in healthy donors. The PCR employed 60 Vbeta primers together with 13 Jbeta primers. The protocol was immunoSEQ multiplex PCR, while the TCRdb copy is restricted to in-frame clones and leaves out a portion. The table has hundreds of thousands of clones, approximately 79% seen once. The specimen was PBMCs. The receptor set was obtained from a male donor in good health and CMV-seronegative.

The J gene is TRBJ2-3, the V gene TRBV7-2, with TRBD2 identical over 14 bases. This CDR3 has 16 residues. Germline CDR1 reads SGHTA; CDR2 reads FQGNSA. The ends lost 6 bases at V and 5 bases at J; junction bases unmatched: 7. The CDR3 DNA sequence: TGTGCCAGCAGTCGACTAGCGGGAGGGCATGAAGATACGCAGTATTTT. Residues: CASSRLAGGHEDTQYF.

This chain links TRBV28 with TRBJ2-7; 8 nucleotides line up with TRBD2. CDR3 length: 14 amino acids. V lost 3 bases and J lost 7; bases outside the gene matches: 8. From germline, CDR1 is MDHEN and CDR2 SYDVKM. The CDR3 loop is CASSFTGGPMEQYF. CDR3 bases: TGTGCCAGCAGTTTTACGGGAGGGCCCATGGAGCAGTACTTC. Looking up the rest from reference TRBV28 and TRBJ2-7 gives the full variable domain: DVKVTQSSRYLVKRTGEKVFLECVQDMDHENMFWYRQDPGLGLRLIYFSYDVKMKEKGDIPEGYSVSREKKERFSLILESASTNQTSMYLCASSFTGGPMEQYFGPGTRLTVT.

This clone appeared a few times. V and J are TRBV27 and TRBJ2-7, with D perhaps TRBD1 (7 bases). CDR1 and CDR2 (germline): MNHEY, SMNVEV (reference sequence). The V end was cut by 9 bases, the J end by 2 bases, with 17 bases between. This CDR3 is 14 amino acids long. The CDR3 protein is CASSPRGAAYEQYF. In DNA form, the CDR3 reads TGTGCCAGTTCCCCCAGGGGGGCTGCCTACGAGCAGTACTTC.

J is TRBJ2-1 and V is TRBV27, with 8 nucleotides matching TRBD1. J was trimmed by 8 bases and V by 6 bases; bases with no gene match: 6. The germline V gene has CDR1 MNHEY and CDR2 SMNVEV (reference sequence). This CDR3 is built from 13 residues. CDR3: CASRQTGDHEQFF. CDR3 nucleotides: TGTGCCAGCAGACAGACAGGGGACCATGAGCAGTTCTTC.

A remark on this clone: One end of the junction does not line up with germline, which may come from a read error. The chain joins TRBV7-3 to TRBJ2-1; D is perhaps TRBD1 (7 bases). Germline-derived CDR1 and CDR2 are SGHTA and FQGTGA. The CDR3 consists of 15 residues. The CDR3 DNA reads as TGTACCAGCAGCTCCACAGGGGAGGTATACAATGAGCAGTTCTTC. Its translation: CTSSSTGEVYNEQFF.